Below, 5 T cell receptor beta chains from the same sample are listed, as sequenced in a study of T cell responses to AZD1222 COVID-19 vaccine. Sequenced by immunoSEQ multiplex PCR; TCRdb stores in-frame clones only, minus some. This sample carries under 150,000 clones, 80% to 90% of them seen once, and the ten largest clones take 8% to 10%. The specimen comprised peripheral blood, sampled 28 days after the second AZD1222 dose. These receptors all come from an adult who received the AZD1222 COVID-19 vaccine.

This chain uses TRBV6-5 with TRBJ1-6; no clear D gene. Trimming took off 0 bases at V and 3 bases at J, with 6 bases between the two ends. The CDR3 runs 15 residues. From germline, CDR1 is MNHEY and CDR2 SVGAGI. CDR3 protein: CASSYSGNYNSPLHF. The CDR3 region has the DNA TGTGCCAGCAGTTACTCGGGCAACTATAATTCACCCCTCCACTTT.

This clone was picked up one time. The genes are TRBV7-3 and TRBJ2-3, with D possibly called TRBD1 or TRBD2 (5 bases each). The CDR3 covers 15 residues. Between the trimmed V and J ends, which lost 4 bases and 5 bases, there was a span of 16 bases. The V gene's germline CDR1 is SGHTA and CDR2 FQGTGA. This CDR3 reads CASSSGRTPGDTQYF. DNA of the CDR3: TGTGCCAGCAGCTCGGGACGGACCCCTGGAGATACGCAGTATTTT.

The count of this clone is one. This chain joins TRBV5-1 and TRBJ2-3; no clear D gene. The CDR3 is 14 residues long. Germline CDR1 and CDR2: SGHRS and YFSETQ. V dropped 4 bases and J dropped 0 bases, with 9 bases sitting between them. This CDR3 reads CASSPAASTDTQYF. For the CDR3, the DNA is TGCGCCAGCAGCCCAGCCGCCAGCACAGATACGCAGTATTTT.

The chain uses TRBV6-2 or TRBV6-3 and TRBJ1-2; 10 bases are a match to TRBD1. Germline V lookup: CDR1 MNHEY, CDR2 SVGEGT. This CDR3 contains 13 residues. The junction had 5 bases not matched to a gene; V was cut back by 6 bases and J by 7 bases. The DNA of the CDR3 is TGTGCCAGCAGCGGACAGGGGGAATCTGGCTACACCTTC. Protein sequence: CASSGQGESGYTF.

This sequence joins TRBV6-2 or TRBV6-3 and TRBJ2-7, with 7 bases identical to TRBD1. Germline values: CDR1 MNHEY, CDR2 SVGEGT. With 5 bases clipped from V and 5 bases from J, the junction kept 18 bases outside the gene matches. The CDR3 has 17 residues. The CDR3 DNA sequence: TGTGCCAGCAGTCGCCTCGACAGGGCCGCCCTCCTCAACGAGCAGTACTTC. This translates into CASSRLDRAALLNEQYF.